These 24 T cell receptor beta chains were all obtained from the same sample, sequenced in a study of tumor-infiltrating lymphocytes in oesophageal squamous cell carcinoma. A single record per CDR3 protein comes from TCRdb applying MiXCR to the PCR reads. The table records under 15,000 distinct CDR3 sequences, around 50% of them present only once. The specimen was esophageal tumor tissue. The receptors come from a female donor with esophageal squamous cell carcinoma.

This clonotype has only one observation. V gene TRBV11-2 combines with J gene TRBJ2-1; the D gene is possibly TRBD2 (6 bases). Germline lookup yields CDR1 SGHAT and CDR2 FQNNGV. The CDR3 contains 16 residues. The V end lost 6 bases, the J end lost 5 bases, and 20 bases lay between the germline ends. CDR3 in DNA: TGTGCCAGCAGTACGACAACTAGCTATCTCGACAATGAGCAGTTCTTC. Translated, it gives CASSTTTSYLDNEQFF.

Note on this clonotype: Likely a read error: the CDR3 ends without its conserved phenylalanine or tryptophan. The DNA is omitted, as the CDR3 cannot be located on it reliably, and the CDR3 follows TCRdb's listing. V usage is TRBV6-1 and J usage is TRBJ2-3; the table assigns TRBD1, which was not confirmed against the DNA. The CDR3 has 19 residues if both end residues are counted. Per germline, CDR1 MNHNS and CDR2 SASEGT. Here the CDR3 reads CASRLQIRVNYGYTFGSGT.

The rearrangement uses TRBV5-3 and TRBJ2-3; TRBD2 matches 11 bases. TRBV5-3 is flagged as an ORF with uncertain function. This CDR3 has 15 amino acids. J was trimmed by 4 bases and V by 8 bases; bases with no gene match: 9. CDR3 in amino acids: CASSTSGRGPDTQYF. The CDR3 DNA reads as TGTGCCAGCAGTACTAGCGGGAGAGGACCAGATACGCAGTATTTT.

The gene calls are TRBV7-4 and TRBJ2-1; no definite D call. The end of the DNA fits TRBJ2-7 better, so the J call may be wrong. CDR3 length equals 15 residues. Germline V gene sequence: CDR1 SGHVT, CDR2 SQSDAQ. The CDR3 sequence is CASSFSDSSYNEQYF. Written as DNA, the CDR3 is TGTGCCAGCAGCTTCTCAGATAGCTCCTACAATGAGCAGTACTTC.

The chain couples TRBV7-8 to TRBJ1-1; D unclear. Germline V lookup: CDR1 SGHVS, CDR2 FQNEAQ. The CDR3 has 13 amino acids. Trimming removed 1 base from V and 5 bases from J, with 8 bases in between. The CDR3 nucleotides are TGTGCCAGCAGCTTAGATGTGGATACTGAAGCTTTCTTT. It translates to CASSLDVDTEAFF. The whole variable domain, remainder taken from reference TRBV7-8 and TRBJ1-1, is GAGVSQSPRYKVAKRGQDVALRCDPISGHVSLFWYQQALGQGPEFLTYFQNEAQLDKSGLPSDRFFAERPEGSVSTLKIQRTQQEDSAVYLCASSLDVDTEAFFGQGTRLTVV.

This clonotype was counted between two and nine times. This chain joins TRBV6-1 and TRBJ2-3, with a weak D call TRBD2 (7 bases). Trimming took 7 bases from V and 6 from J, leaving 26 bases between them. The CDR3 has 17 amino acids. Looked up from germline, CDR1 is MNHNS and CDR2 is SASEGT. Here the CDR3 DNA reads TGTGCCAGCATTCAAAGGGGGGGAGTCGGTCTTGCGGATACGCAGTATTTT. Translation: CASIQRGGVGLADTQYF.

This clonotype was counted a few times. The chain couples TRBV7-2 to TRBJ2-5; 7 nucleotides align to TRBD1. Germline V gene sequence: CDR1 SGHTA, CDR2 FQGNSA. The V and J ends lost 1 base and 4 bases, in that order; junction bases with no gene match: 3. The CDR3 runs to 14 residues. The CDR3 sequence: CASSLGPGGETQYF. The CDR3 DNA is TGTGCCAGCAGCTTAGGCCCAGGGGGAGAGACCCAGTACTTC.

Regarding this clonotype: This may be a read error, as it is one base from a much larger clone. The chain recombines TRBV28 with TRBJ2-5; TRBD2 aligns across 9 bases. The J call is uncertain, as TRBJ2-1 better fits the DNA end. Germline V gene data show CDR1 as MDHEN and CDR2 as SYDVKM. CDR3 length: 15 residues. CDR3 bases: TGTGCCAGCATGCTCGGACTAGCGCCCTCCTACGAGCAGTTCTTC. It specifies CASMLGLAPSYEQFF.

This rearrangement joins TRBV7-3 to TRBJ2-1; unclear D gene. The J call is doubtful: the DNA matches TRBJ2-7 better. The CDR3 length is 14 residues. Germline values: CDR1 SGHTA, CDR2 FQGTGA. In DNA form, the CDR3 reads TGTGCCAGCAGCCCAGTGGTTGGGTACTACGAGCAGTACTTC. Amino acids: CASSPVVGYYEQYF.

CDR3 in amino acids: CASSSRKQGPYEQYF. CDR3 in DNA: TGTGCCAGCAGTTCCCGGAAACAGGGCCCCTACGAGCAGTACTTC. The chain combines TRBV12-3 or TRBV12-4 with TRBJ2-5, with D possibly TRBD1 on 6 matching bases. The J call is uncertain, as TRBJ2-7 better fits the DNA end. CDR3 size: 15 residues.

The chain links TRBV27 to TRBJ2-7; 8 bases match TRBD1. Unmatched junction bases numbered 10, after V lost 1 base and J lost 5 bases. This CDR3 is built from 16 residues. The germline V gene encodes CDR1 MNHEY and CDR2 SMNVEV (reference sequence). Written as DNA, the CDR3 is TGTGCCAGCAGTTTATACCCCAGCAGGGGGCGGAACGAGCAGTACTTC. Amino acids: CASSLYPSRGRNEQYF.

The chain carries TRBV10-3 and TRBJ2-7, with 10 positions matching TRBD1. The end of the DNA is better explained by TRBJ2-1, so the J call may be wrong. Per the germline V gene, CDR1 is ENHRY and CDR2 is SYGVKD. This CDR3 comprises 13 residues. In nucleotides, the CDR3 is TGTGCCATCGGGGACAGGGGCAAAGAGACCCAGTTCTTC. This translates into CAIGDRGKETQFF.

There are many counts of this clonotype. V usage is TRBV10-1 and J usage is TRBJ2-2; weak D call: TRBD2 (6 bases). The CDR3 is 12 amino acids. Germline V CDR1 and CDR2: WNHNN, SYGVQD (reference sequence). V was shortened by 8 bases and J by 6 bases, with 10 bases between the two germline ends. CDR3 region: CASGGRAGELFF. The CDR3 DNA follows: TGCGCCAGCGGAGGGAGAGCCGGGGAGCTGTTTTTT.

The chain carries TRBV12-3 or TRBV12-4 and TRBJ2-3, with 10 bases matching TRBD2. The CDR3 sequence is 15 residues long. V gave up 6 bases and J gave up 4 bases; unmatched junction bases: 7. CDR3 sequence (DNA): TGTGCCAGCAGCGGGATAGCGGGAGGAGCAGATACGCAGTATTTT. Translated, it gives CASSGIAGGADTQYF.

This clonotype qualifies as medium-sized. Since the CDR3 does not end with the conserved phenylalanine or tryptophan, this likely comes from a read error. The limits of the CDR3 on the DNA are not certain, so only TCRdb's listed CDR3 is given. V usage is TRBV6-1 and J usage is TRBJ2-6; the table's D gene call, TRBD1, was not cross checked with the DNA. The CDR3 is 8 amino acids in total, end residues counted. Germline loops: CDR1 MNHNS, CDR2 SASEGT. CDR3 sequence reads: CASSKFRQ.

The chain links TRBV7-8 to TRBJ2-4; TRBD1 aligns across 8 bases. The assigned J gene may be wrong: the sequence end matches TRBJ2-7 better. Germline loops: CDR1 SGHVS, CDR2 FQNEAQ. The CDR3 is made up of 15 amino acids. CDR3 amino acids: CASSKNPGQGYEQYF. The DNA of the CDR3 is TGTGCCAGCAGCAAAAATCCCGGACAGGGCTACGAGCAGTACTTC.

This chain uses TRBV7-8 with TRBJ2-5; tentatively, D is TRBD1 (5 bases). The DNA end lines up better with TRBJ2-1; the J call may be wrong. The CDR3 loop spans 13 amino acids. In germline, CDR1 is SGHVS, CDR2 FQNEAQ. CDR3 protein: CASGPDQGDEQFF. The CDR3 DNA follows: TGTGCCAGCGGGCCGGACCAAGGGGATGAGCAGTTCTTC.

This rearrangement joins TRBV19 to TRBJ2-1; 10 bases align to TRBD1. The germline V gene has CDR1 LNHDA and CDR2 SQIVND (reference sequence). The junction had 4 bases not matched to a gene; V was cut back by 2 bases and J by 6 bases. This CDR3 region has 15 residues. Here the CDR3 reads CASSITGTGVNEQFF. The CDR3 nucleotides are TGTGCCAGTAGTATAACCGGGACAGGGGTCAATGAGCAGTTCTTC.

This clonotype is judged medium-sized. CDR3: CASSWLDGSSGNTIYF. The CDR3 coding sequence is TGTGCCAGCAGCTGGCTGGACGGAAGCTCTGGAAACACCATATATTTT. The chain has TRBV7-8 and TRBJ1-3; D unclear. Germline assignment: CDR1 SGHVS and CDR2 FQNEAQ. V lost 4 bases to trimming and J lost 0 bases, with 13 bases between them. This CDR3 is built from 16 residues.

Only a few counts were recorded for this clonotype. CDR3: CASSPQALGLRDNEQFF. The CDR3 nucleotides are TGTGCCAGCAGCCCCCAGGCCCTAGGACTACGAGACAATGAGCAGTTCTTC. The chain is built from TRBV7-3 and TRBJ2-1, with D perhaps TRBD2 (6 bases). Germline-derived CDR1 and CDR2 are SGHTA and FQGTGA. The V and J ends lost 5 bases and 5 bases respectively, with 22 bases between them. The length of the CDR3 is 17 residues.

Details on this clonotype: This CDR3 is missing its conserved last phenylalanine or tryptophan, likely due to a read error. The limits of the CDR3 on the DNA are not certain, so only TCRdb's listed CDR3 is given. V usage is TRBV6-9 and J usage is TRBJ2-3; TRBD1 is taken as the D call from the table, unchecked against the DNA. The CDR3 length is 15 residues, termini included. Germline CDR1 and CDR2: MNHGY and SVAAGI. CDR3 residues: CASRWTGNYGYTFGS.

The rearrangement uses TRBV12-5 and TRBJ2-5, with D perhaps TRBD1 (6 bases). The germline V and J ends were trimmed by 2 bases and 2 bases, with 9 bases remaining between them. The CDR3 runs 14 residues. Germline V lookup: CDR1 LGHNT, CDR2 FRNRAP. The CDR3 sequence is CASGLSGTQETQYF. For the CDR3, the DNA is TGTGCTAGTGGTTTGTCAGGGACACAAGAGACCCAGTACTTC.

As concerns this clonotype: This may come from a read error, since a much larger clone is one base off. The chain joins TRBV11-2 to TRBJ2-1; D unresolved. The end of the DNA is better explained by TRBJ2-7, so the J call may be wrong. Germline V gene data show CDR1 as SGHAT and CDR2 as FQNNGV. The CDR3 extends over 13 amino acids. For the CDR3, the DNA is TGTGCCAGCACCCTGCGAGTGTACAATGAGCAGTACTTC. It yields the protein CASTLRVYNEQYF.

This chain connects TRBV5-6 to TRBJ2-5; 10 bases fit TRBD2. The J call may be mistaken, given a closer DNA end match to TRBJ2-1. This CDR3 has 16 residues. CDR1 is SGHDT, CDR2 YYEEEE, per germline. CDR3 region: CASSLGAGGTYNEQFF. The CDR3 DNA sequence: TGTGCCAGCAGCTTAGGAGCGGGGGGGACCTACAATGAGCAGTTCTTC.